Shown below are 16 T cell receptor beta chains from a single sample sequenced in a study of T cell repertoires in cytomegalovirus infection. Antigens for these TCRs are unknown. TCRdb analysed the reads with MiXCR anew, one entry per CDR3 protein. The sample includes around 310,000 distinct CDR3 sequences, just under 30% of them seen just once. The material was cultured PBMCs, obtained from culture after CMV antigen stimulation. These TCRs come from a human donor in good health (CMV status not recorded). Some clones in this sample may be carry-over from other donors' samples.

This chain's CDR3 is CASSLDAPRRGTDTQYF. The CDR3, as DNA: TGTGCCAGCAGCTTAGACGCCCCACGGCGGGGCACAGATACGCAGTATTTT. The chain combines TRBV7-2 with TRBJ2-3; D is possibly TRBD2 (5 bases). Trimming removed 1 base at V and 1 base at J, with 15 bases between. Germline CDR1 and CDR2: SGHTA and FQGNSA. The CDR3 sequence is 17 residues long.

CDR3: CASSPDRPGNTIYF. The CDR3, as DNA: TGTGCCAGCAGCCCGGACCGTCCAGGGAACACCATATATTTT. The rearrangement uses TRBV27 and TRBJ1-3, with D tentatively TRBD1 (5 bases). CDR3 length: 14 amino acids. Trimming took off 6 bases at V and 7 bases at J, with 16 bases between the two ends. Germline CDR1 reads MNHEY; CDR2 reads SMNVEV (reference sequence).

The chain recombines TRBV7-9 with TRBJ2-7; 8 positions match TRBD1. CDR3 size: 20 residues. Germline CDR1 and CDR2: SEHNR and FQNEAQ (reference sequence). V trimming: 7 bases; J trimming: 0 bases; junction bases outside the gene matches: 23. The chain's CDR3 is CASTRKKVGGQDPISYEQYF. CDR3 coding DNA: TGTGCCAGCACCCGGAAAAAGGTGGGGGGACAGGACCCTATCTCCTACGAGCAGTACTTC.

In its sample, this clonotype was seen a few times. The chain uses TRBV7-2 and TRBJ2-1, with 8 bases fitting TRBD2. From germline, CDR1 is SGHTA and CDR2 FQGNSA. The CDR3 sequence is 15 residues long. V lost 0 bases to trimming and J lost 7 bases; unmatched junction nucleotides: 5. The chain's CDR3 is CASSLARGGRNEQFF. The CDR3 nucleotides read TGTGCCAGCAGCTTAGCACGGGGGGGAAGGAATGAGCAGTTCTTC.

The V and J genes are TRBV4-2 and TRBJ2-5; 8 bases align to TRBD2. V shed 0 bases, J shed 4 bases, and the junction held 10 bases outside the gene matches. The CDR3 spans 17 residues. The germline gives CDR1 LGHNA, CDR2 YNFKEQ. CDR3 sequence (DNA): TGTGCCAGCAGCCAAGATAGCAGCGGGGGAGAGACAGAGACCCAGTACTTC. It codes for CASSQDSSGGETETQYF.

The chain employs TRBV7-6 and TRBJ1-3; D gene uncertain. Germline lookup yields CDR1 SGHVS and CDR2 FNYEAQ. The CDR3 extends over 12 amino acids. Trimming removed 5 bases from V and 7 bases from J, with 9 bases in between. CDR3 DNA: TGTGCCAGCAGCAAGGCCGGGAACACCATATATTTT. Translating gives CASSKAGNTIYF.

There are a few counts of this clonotype. J is TRBJ2-1 and V is TRBV15; 13 nucleotides line up with TRBD2. J gave up 12 bases and V 6 bases, and 11 bases lay outside the gene matches. This CDR3 region has 15 residues. Germline-derived CDR1 and CDR2 are LNHNV and YYDKDF (reference sequence). The CDR3 DNA follows: TGTGCCACCAGAGCGACTAGCGGGGGGCTAGAGGGGCAGTTCTTC. Its translation is CATRATSGGLEGQFF.

In its sample, this clonotype was seen a few times. This sequence joins TRBV20-1 and TRBJ1-1; 9 positions agree with TRBD1. The CDR3 spans 15 residues. CDR1 DFQATT and CDR2 SNEGSKA come from the germline V gene (reference sequence). J lost 0 bases, V lost 4 bases, and 6 bases had no gene match. The CDR3 DNA sequence: TGCAGTGCTACCGGGACAGGGTCCATGAACACTGAAGCTTTCTTT. It specifies CSATGTGSMNTEAFF.

J is TRBJ1-5 and V is TRBV12-5; no definite D call. This CDR3 contains 13 residues. Trimming left V 6 bases short and J 2 bases short, with 8 bases between. The germline V gene has CDR1 LGHNT and CDR2 FRNRAP. CDR3 loop: CASGTGRNQPQHF. The CDR3 DNA reads as TGTGCTAGTGGCACGGGTCGCAATCAGCCCCAGCATTTT.

This clonotype was counted only a few times. The chain has TRBV7-6 and TRBJ2-1, with TRBD2 matching 12 bases. With V trimmed by 5 bases and J by 6 bases, 8 bases remained unmatched. The CDR3 is 16 amino acids. CDR1 is SGHVS and CDR2 is FNYEAQ in the germline V gene. Written as DNA, the CDR3 is TGTGCCAGCAGCCAGACTAGCGGGAGTGGGCGCAATGAGCAGTTCTTC. As protein: CASSQTSGSGRNEQFF.

The chain is built from TRBV6-8 and TRBJ1-2; unclear D gene. Germline-derived CDR1 and CDR2 are MNHGY and SAAAGT. The CDR3 spans 16 residues. Trimming stripped 5 bases from V and 4 bases from J, with 20 bases between. CDR3 nucleotides: TGTGCCAGCAGTCTCCTGACCGGGGAGCTACCCTATGGCTACACCTTC. Translating it yields CASSLLTGELPYGYTF.

This clonotype came up many times. This rearrangement joins TRBV7-2 to TRBJ1-6, with D maybe TRBD1 (6 bases). Germline CDR1 and CDR2: SGHTA and FQGNSA. The CDR3 is made up of 16 amino acids. Trimming stripped 4 bases from V and 9 bases from J, with 19 bases between. In DNA form, the CDR3 reads TGTGCCAGCAGCTCCCGGAGGGGGGGGCTAGGTTCACCCCTCCACTTT. Encoded protein: CASSSRRGGLGSPLHF. Variable domain in full (rest from reference TRBV7-2 and TRBJ1-6): GAGVSQSPSNKVTEKGKDVELRCDPISGHTALYWYRQSLGQGLEFLIYFQGNSAPDKSGLPSDRFSAERTGGSVSTLTIQRTQQEDSAVYLCASSSRRGGLGSPLHFGNGTRLTVT.

This clonotype has only a few counts. The chain employs TRBV7-8 and TRBJ1-5, with D perhaps matching TRBD1 (5 bases). V was clipped by 5 bases and J by 3 bases, with 14 bases between them. Germline CDR1 SGHVS, CDR2 FQNEAQ. The CDR3 sequence is 15 residues long. CDR3 in amino acids: CASSHRGPPNQPQHF. The CDR3 nucleotides read TGTGCCAGCAGCCATAGGGGCCCCCCCAATCAGCCCCAGCATTTT.

This chain uses TRBV27 with TRBJ2-1; the D call may be TRBD1 or TRBD2 (5 bases each). The CDR3 has 13 amino acids. Germline V gives CDR1 MNHEY, CDR2 SMNVEV (reference sequence). V was shortened by 5 bases and J by 10 bases, with 15 bases between the two germline ends. This CDR3 reads CASSLVSRDEQFF. The CDR3 nucleotides are TGTGCCAGCAGTCTAGTCAGCAGGGACGAGCAGTTCTTC.

Here the CDR3 DNA reads TGTGCCAGCAGTCAACAGGGGGGCGCGGGAAATTCACCCCTCCACTTT. As protein: CASSQQGGAGNSPLHF. J is TRBJ1-6 and V is TRBV11-2; 8 nucleotides align to TRBD1. This CDR3 spans 16 amino acids. Germline V gene data show CDR1 as SGHAT and CDR2 as FQNNGV. Trimming removed 6 bases from V and 7 bases from J; junction bases left unmatched: 11. The variable domain in full, completed from reference TRBV11-2 and TRBJ1-6, reads EAGVAQSPRYKIIEKRQSVAFWCNPISGHATLYWYQQILGQGPKLLIQFQNNGVVDDSQLPKDRFSAERLKGVDSTLKIQPAKLEDSAVYLCASSQQGGAGNSPLHFGNGTRLTVT.

CDR3 sequence (DNA): TGTGCCAGTAGTATAAAGGGAGGGGTCGAGCAGTTCTTC. Translated: CASSIKGGVEQFF. The rearrangement uses TRBV19 and TRBJ2-1, with 7 bases lining up with TRBD2. CDR1 and CDR2 (germline): LNHDA, SQIVND (reference sequence). V was clipped by 2 bases and J by 10 bases; unmatched bases: 5. The CDR3 is 13 residues long.